The 10 T cell receptor beta chains below were found in one sample sequenced in a study of T-cell memory formation after mild COVID-19. MiXCR was run by TCRdb on the 5' RACE reads, yielding one entry per CDR3 protein. This sample has around 180,000 distinct CDR3 sequences; around 20% occur once, and the top ten carry 3.9%. Sequenced: PBMCs or a T cell subset sorted from them (not recorded which). These receptor sequences come from a man aged 18 to 30 who had mild COVID-19 (a few samples of this study predate the infection). Cell type and time point are not known.

V gene TRBV5-1 combines with J gene TRBJ2-7, with 11 bases that match TRBD2. The CDR3 is 15 residues long. Germline V gene lookup returns CDR1 SGHRS and CDR2 YFSETQ. The V segment lost 7 bases and the J segment 2 bases; nucleotides outside the gene matches: 8. The CDR3 loop reads CASRHVAGGTYEQYF. The CDR3 DNA is TGCGCCAGCCGACACGTAGCGGGGGGGACCTACGAGCAGTACTTC.

This clonotype was recorded at least ten times. The chain has TRBV7-2 and TRBJ2-3; D is unclear. Germline V gene sequence: CDR1 SGHTA, CDR2 FQGNSA. This CDR3 contains 13 residues. Trimming stripped 6 bases from V and 0 bases from J, with 7 bases between. Written as DNA, the CDR3 is TGTGCCAGCAGACCTACTAGCACAGATACGCAGTATTTT. The encoded protein is CASRPTSTDTQYF.

This clonotype showed up many times. This CDR3 reads CASSRYYRGPGYTF. CDR3 coding DNA: TGTGCCAGCAGCAGATACTACAGGGGGCCTGGCTACACCTTC. V is TRBV5-6 and J is TRBJ1-2, with 9 bases matching TRBD1. The J segment lost 7 bases and the V segment lost 4 bases, leaving 8 bases of the junction unmatched. Germline V gene sequence: CDR1 SGHDT, CDR2 YYEEEE. The CDR3 length is 14 residues.

The CDR3 loop is CASSVTGPFTDTQYF. CDR3 DNA: TGTGCCAGCAGCGTCACCGGGCCCTTCACAGATACGCAGTATTTT. V usage is TRBV9 and J usage is TRBJ2-3, with no clear D. This CDR3 has 15 residues. Germline CDR1 reads SGDLS; CDR2 reads YYNGEE. Trimming stripped 2 bases from V and 2 bases from J, with 12 bases between. The whole variable domain, filled in from reference TRBV9 and TRBJ2-3, reads DSGVTQTPKHLITATGQRVTLRCSPRSGDLSVYWYQQSLDQGLQFLIQYYNGEERAKGNILERFSAQQFPDLHSELNLSSLELGDSALYFCASSVTGPFTDTQYFGPGTRLTVL.

The chain employs TRBV5-6 and TRBJ1-2, with 7 bases that match TRBD1. V was clipped by 4 bases and J by 8 bases; unmatched bases: 5. Per germline, CDR1 SGHDT and CDR2 YYEEEE. The CDR3 runs to 12 residues. Here the CDR3 reads CASSAYRGGYTF. In DNA form, the CDR3 reads TGTGCCAGCAGCGCTTACAGGGGAGGCTACACCTTC. The whole variable domain, remainder taken from reference TRBV5-6 and TRBJ1-2, is DAGVTQSPTHLIKTRGQQVTLRCSPKSGHDTVSWYQQALGQGPQFIFQYYEEEERQRGNFPDRFSGHQFPNYSSELNVNALLLGDSALYLCASSAYRGGYTFGSGTRLTVV.

The chain combines TRBV7-2 with TRBJ2-2; weak D call: TRBD1 (6 bases). Germline V gene data show CDR1 as SGHTA and CDR2 as FQGNSA. This CDR3 comprises 17 residues. The V end was cut by 5 bases, the J end by 5 bases, with 21 bases between. CDR3 sequence reads: CASSPQVAQGMTGELFF. The CDR3, as DNA: TGTGCCAGCAGCCCCCAGGTCGCCCAGGGGATGACCGGGGAGCTGTTTTTT.

This chain joins TRBV7-7 and TRBJ1-5; TRBD1 aligns across 10 bases. The CDR3 totals 16 residues. From germline, CDR1 is SSHAT and CDR2 FNYEAQ (reference sequence). The V gene end was trimmed by 3 bases and the J gene end by 2 bases; junction bases not matched to a gene: 4. This CDR3 reads CASSFLGTGGNQPQHF. The CDR3 DNA sequence: TGTGCCAGCAGCTTTCTCGGGACAGGGGGCAATCAGCCCCAGCATTTT.

This rearrangement joins TRBV30 to TRBJ1-5; D gene uncertain. Per the germline V gene, CDR1 is GTSNPN and CDR2 is SVGIG (reference sequence). The CDR3 covers 13 residues. V lost 3 bases, J lost 0 bases, and 6 bases lay in between. The CDR3 protein is CAWSPGSNQPQHF. CDR3 sequence (DNA): TGTGCCTGGAGCCCGGGTAGCAATCAGCCCCAGCATTTT.

This clonotype was seen a handful of times. V usage is TRBV5-1 and J usage is TRBJ1-2; no firm D call. This CDR3 is built from 14 residues. The V gene's germline CDR1 is SGHRS and CDR2 YFSETQ. V lost 3 bases and J lost 0, with 9 bases in between. In nucleotides, the CDR3 is TGCGCCAGCAGCTCGGACGGTTCTAACTATGGCTACACCTTC. This sequence encodes CASSSDGSNYGYTF. The full variable domain, with the rest looked up from reference TRBV5-1 and TRBJ1-2, is KAGVTQTPRYLIKTRGQQVTLSCSPISGHRSVSWYQQTPGQGLQFLFEYFSETQRNKGNFPGRFSGRQFSNSRSEMNVSTLELGDSALYLCASSSDGSNYGYTFGSGTRLTVV.

The V and J genes are TRBV3-1 and TRBJ2-5; perhaps TRBD1 as D (5 bases). This CDR3 comprises 13 residues. Germline CDR1 LGHDT, CDR2 YNNKEL (reference sequence). V dropped 4 bases and J dropped 7 bases, with 13 bases sitting between them. The chain's CDR3 is CASSPRVQGTQYF. The CDR3, as DNA: TGTGCCAGCAGCCCGCGAGTTCAGGGGACCCAGTACTTC.